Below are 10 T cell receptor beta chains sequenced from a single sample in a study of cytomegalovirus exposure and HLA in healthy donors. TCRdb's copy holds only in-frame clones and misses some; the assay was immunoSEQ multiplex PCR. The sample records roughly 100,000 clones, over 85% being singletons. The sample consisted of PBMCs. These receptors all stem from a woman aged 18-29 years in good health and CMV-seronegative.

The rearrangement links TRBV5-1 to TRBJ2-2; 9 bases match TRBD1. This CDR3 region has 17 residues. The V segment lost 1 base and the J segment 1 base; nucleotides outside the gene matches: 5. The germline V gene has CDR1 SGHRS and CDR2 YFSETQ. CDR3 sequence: CASSLWTGALNTGELFF. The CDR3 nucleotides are TGCGCCAGCAGCTTGTGGACAGGGGCGTTGAACACCGGGGAGCTGTTTTTT.

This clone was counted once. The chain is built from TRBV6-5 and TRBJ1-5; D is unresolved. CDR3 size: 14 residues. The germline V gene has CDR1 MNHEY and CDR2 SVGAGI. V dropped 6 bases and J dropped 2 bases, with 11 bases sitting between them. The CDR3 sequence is CASSPGWRNQPQHF. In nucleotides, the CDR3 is TGTGCCAGCAGCCCCGGGTGGCGCAATCAGCCCCAGCATTTT.

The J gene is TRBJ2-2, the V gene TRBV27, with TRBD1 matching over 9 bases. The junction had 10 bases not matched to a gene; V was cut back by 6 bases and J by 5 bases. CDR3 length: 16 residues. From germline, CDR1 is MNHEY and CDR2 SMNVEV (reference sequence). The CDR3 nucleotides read TGTGCCAGCAGCCACCACCGGACAGGGGAGACCGGGGAGCTGTTTTTT. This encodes CASSHHRTGETGELFF.

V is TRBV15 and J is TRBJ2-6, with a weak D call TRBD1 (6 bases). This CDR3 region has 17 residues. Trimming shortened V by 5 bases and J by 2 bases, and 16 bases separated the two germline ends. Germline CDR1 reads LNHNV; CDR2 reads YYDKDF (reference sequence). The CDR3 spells CATSAQGSGAGANVLTF. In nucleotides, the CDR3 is TGTGCCACCAGCGCACAGGGTTCAGGCGCTGGGGCCAACGTCCTGACTTTC.

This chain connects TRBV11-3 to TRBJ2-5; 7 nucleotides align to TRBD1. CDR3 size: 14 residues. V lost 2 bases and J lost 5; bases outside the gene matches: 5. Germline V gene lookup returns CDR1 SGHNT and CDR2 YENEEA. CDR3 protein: CASSLTRGSETQYF. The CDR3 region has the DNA TGTGCCAGCAGCTTAACCAGGGGGTCGGAGACCCAGTACTTC.

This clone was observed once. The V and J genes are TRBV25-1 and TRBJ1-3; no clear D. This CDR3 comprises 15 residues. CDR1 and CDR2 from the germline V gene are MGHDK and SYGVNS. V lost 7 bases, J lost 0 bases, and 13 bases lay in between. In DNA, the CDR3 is TGTGCCAGCACGCCGACGACTAGCTCTGGAAACACCATATATTTT. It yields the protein CASTPTTSSGNTIYF.

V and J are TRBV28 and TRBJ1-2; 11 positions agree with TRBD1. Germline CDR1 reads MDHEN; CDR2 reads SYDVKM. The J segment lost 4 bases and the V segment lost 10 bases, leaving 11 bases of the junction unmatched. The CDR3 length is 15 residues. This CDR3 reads CATRTGGAGGYGYTF. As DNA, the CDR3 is TGTGCCACCCGGACAGGGGGCGCGGGAGGCTATGGCTACACCTTC.

For the CDR3, the DNA is TGCGCCAGCAGCCTCGGACAGGGCGGCTATGGCTACACCTTC. Translating gives CASSLGQGGYGYTF. This chain uses TRBV5-1 with TRBJ1-2; 8 positions match TRBD1. Per the germline V gene, CDR1 is SGHRS and CDR2 is YFSETQ. J was trimmed by 4 bases and V by 4 bases; bases with no gene match: 6. CDR3 length equals 14 residues.

The CDR3 loop is CASSQDQVRRGLGNQPQHF. Here the CDR3 DNA reads TGTGCCAGCAGCCAAGATCAGGTTCGGAGGGGGCTAGGCAATCAGCCCCAGCATTTT. The V call is TRBV4-2, the J call TRBJ1-5, with TRBD1 matching 7 bases. Germline-derived CDR1 and CDR2 are LGHNA and YNFKEQ. The J segment lost 2 bases and the V segment lost 0 bases, leaving 13 bases of the junction unmatched. The CDR3 covers 19 residues.

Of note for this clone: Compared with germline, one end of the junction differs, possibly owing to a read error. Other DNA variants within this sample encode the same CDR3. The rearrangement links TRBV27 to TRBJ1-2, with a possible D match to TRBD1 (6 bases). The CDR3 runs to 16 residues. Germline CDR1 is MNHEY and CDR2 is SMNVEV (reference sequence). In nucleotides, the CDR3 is TGTGCTAGCAGTTCTCAATTGACAGGCCCCCCCTATGGCTACACCTTC. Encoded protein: CASSSQLTGPPYGYTF.